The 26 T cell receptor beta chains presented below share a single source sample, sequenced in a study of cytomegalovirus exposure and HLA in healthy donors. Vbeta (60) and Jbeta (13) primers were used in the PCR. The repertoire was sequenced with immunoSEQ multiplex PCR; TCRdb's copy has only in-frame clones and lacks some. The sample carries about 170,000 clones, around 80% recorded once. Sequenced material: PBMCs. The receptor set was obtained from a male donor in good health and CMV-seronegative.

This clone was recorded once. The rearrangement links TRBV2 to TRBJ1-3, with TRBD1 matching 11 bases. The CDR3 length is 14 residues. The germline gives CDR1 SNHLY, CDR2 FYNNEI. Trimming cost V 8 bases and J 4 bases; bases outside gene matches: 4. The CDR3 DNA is TGTGCCAGCTCGGACAGGGGGCGAGGAAACACCATATATTTT. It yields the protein CASSDRGRGNTIYF.

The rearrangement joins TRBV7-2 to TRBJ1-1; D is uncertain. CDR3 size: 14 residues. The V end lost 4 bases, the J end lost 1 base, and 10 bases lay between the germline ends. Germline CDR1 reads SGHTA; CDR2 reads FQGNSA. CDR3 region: CASSSLVANTEAFF. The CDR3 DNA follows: TGTGCCAGCAGCTCTCTGGTGGCGAACACTGAAGCTTTCTTT.

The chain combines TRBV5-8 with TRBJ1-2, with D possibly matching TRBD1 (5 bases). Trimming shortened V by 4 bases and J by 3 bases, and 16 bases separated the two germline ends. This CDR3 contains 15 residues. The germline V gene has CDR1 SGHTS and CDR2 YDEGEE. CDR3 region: CASSARRRGYYGYTF. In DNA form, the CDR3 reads TGTGCCAGCAGCGCCCGCCGTAGGGGATACTATGGCTACACCTTC.

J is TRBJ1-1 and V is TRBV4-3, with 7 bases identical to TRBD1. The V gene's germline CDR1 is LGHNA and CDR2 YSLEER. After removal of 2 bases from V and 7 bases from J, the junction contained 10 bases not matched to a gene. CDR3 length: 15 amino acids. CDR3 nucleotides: TGCGCCAGCAGCCAAAACCCATCGGGACAGATTGAAGCTTTCTTT. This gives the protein CASSQNPSGQIEAFF.

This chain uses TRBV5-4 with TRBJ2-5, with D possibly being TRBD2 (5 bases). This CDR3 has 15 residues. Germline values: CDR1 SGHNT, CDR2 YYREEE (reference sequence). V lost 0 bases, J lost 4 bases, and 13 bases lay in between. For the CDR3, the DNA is TGTGCCAGCAGCTTGGCCGGCCCTGCGGGAGAGACCCAGTACTTC. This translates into CASSLAGPAGETQYF. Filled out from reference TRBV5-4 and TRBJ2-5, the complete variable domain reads ETGVTQSPTHLIKTRGQQVTLRCSSQSGHNTVSWYQQALGQGPQFIFQYYREEENGRGNFPPRFSGLQFPNYSSELNVNALELDDSALYLCASSLAGPAGETQYFGPGTRLLVL.

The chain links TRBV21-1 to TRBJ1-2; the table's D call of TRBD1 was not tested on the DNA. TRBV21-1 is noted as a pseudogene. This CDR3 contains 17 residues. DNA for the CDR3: TGTGCCAGCAGCAAACCCACAGGGGGCAGCGTGGGGGGTGGCTACACCTTC. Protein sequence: CASSKPTGGSVGGGYTF.

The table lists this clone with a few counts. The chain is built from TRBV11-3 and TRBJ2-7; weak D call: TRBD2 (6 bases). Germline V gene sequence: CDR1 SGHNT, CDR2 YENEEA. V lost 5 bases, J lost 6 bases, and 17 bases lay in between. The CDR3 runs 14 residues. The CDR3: CASSLGHPEGEQYF. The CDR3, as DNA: TGTGCCAGCAGCCTAGGGCACCCGGAGGGCGAGCAGTACTTC.

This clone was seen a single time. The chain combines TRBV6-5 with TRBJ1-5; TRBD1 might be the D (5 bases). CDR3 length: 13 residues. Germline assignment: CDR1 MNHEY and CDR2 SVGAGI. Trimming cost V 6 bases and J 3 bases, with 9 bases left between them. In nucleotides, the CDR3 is TGTGCCAGCAGACCACAGGTCAATCAGCCCCAGCATTTT. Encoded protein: CASRPQVNQPQHF.

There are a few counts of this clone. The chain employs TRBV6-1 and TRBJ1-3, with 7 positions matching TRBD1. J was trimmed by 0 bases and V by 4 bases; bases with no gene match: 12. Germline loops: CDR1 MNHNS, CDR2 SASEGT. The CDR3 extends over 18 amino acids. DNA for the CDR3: TGTGCCAGCAGTGCCGAAAGACAGGGAATTATCTCTGGAAACACCATATATTTT. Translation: CASSAERQGIISGNTIYF.

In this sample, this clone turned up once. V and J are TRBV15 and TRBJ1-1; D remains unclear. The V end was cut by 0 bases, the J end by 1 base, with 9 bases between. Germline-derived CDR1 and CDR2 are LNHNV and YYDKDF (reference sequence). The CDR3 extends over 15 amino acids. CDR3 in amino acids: CATSRDSSQNTEAFF. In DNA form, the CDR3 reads TGTGCCACCAGCAGAGATTCGTCACAGAACACTGAAGCTTTCTTT.

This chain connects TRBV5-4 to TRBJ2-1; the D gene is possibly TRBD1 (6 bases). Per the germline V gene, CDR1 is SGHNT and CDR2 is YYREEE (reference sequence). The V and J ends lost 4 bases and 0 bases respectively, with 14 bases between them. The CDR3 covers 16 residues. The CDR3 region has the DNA TGTGCCAGCAGCAACACAGACAGGAGCTCCTACAATGAGCAGTTCTTC. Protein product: CASSNTDRSSYNEQFF.

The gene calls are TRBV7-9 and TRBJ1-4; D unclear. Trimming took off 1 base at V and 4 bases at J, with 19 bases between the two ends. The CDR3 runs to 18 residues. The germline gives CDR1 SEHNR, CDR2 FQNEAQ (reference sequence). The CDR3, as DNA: TGTGCCAGCAGCTTAGTCGGTCTCTCCGGGTCATTTAATGAAAAACTGTTTTTT. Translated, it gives CASSLVGLSGSFNEKLFF. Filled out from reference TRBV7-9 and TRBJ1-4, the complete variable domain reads DTGVSQNPRHKITKRGQNVTFRCDPISEHNRLYWYRQTLGQGPEFLTYFQNEAQLEKSRLLSDRFSAERPKGSFSTLEIQRTEQGDSAMYLCASSLVGLSGSFNEKLFFGSGTQLSVL.

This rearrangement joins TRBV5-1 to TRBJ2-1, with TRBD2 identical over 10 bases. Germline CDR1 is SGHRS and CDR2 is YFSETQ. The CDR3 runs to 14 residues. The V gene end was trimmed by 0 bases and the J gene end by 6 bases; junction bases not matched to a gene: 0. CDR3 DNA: TGCGCCAGCAGCTTGGAGCGGGGGGGCAATGAGCAGTTCTTC. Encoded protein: CASSLERGGNEQFF.

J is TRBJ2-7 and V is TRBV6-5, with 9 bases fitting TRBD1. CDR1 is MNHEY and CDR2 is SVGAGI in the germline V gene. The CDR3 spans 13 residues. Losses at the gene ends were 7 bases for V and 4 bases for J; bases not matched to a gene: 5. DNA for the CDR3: TGTGCCAGCACCACCGGGACAGGGTACGAGCAGTACTTC. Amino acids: CASTTGTGYEQYF.

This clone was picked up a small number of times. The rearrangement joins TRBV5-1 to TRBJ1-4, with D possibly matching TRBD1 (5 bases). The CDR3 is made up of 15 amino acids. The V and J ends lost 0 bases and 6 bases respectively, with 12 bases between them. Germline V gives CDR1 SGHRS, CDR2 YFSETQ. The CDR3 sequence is CASSLAGGADEKLFF. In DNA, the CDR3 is TGCGCCAGCAGCTTGGCGGGCGGGGCTGATGAAAAACTGTTTTTT. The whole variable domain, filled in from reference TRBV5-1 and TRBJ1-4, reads KAGVTQTPRYLIKTRGQQVTLSCSPISGHRSVSWYQQTPGQGLQFLFEYFSETQRNKGNFPGRFSGRQFSNSRSEMNVSTLELGDSALYLCASSLAGGADEKLFFGSGTQLSVL.

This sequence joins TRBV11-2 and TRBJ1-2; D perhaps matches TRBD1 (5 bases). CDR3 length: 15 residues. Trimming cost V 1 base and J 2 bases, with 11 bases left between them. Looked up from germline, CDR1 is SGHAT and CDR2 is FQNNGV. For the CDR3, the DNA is TGTGCCAGCAGCTTAGGACAGAACTTAAACTATGGCTACACCTTC. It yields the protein CASSLGQNLNYGYTF.

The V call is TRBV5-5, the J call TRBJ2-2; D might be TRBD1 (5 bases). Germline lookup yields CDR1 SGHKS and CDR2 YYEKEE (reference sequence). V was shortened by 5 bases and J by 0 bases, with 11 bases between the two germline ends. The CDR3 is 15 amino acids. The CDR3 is CASSRQGTNTGELFF. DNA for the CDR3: TGTGCCAGCAGTCGGCAGGGTACGAACACCGGGGAGCTGTTTTTT.

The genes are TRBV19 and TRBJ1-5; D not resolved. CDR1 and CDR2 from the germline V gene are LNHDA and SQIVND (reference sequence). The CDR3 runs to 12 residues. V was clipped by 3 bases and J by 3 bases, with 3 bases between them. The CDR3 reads CASSILNQPQHF. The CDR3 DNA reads TGTGCCAGTAGTATTCTCAATCAGCCCCAGCATTTT.

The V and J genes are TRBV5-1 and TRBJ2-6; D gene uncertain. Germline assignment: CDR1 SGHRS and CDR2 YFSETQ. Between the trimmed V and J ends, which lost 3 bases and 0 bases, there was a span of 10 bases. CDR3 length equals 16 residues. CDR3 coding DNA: TGCGCCAGCAGCTCAACAGTTCCCTCTGGGGCCAACGTCCTGACTTTC. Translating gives CASSSTVPSGANVLTF.

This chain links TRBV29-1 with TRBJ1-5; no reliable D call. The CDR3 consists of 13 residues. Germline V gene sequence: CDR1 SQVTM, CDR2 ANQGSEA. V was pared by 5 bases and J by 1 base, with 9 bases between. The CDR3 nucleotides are TGCAGCGTTCAATTGTCCAGCAATCAGCCCCAGCATTTT. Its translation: CSVQLSSNQPQHF.

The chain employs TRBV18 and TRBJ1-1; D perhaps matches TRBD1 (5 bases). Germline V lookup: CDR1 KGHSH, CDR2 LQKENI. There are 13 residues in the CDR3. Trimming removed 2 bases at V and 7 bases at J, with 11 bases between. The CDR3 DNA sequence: TGTGCCAGCTCACCATCTCCAGGGCGTGAAGCTTTCTTT. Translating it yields CASSPSPGREAFF.

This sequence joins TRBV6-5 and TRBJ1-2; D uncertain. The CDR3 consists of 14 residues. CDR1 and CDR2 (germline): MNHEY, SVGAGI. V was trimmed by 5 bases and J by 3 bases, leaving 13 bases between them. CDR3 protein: CASSRVREDYGYTF. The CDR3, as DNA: TGTGCCAGCAGTAGGGTCCGGGAGGACTATGGCTACACCTTC.

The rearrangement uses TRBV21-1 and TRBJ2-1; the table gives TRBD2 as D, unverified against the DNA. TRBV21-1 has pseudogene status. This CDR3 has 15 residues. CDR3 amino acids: CASRVLAGGQDEQFF. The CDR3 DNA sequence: TGTGCCAGCAGGGTCCTAGCGGGGGGGCAGGATGAGCAGTTCTTC.

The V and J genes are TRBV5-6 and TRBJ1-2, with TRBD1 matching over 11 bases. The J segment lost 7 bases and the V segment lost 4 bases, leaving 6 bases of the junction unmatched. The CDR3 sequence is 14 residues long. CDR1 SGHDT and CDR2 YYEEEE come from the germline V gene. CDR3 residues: CASSPGTGGSGYTF. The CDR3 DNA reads TGTGCCAGCAGCCCGGGGACAGGGGGTAGTGGCTACACCTTC.

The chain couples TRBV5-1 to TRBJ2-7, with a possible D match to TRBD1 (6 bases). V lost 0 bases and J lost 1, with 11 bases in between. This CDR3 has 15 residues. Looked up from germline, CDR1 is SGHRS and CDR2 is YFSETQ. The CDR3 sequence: CASSLVDRPSYEQYF. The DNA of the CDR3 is TGCGCCAGCAGCTTGGTGGACAGACCATCCTACGAGCAGTACTTC.

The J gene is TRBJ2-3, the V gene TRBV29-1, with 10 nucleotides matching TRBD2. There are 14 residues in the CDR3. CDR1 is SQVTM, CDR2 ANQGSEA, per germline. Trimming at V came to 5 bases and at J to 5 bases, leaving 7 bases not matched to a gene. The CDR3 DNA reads TGCAGCGTTTCGAGCGGGGGGGCGGGAGATACGCAGTATTTT. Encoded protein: CSVSSGGAGDTQYF.